This T cell receptor beta chain is from a study of OX40 agonist ivuxolimab in advanced cancers. At the level of the study: Three partial responders included one hepatocellular carcinoma patient and two cutaneous melanoma patients.

Here immunoSEQ multiplex PCR was the method, and the copy in TCRdb shows in-frame clones only, minus some. The sample lists about 19,000 clones, roughly 70% occurring once. CDR3 length equals 17 residues. Per the germline V gene, CDR1 is SEHNR and CDR2 is FQNEAQ (reference sequence). The V end lost 6 bases, the J end lost 0 bases, and 15 bases lay between the germline ends. The source material was CD4+ or CD8+ T cells sorted from blood, sampled in a trial of the OX40 agonist ivuxolimab. The TCR comes from an adult with an advanced solid tumor such as melanoma, head and neck, liver or kidney cancer. The rearrangement joins TRBV7-9 to TRBJ2-6; D perhaps matches TRBD1 (6 bases). The CDR3: CASRSTGSSSGANVLTF. The CDR3, as DNA: TGTGCCAGCAGGTCGACAGGCTCCTCCTCTGGGGCCAACGTCCTGACTTTC.